Detailed here is one T cell receptor (beta chain). This sample is drawn from a study of PD-1 blockade in mismatch repair-deficient tumors. V lost 2 bases, J lost 1 base, and 5 bases lay in between. CDR3 length equals 13 residues. Germline CDR1 is KGHSH and CDR2 is LQKENI. Sequencing used immunoSEQ multiplex PCR; TCRdb keeps in-frame clones, though not all of them. In the table there are about 68,000 clones, around 73% of which are singletons. The receptor was derived from an adult with mismatch repair-deficient cancer. The chain combines TRBV18 with TRBJ2-5, with D uncertain. Sample: peripheral blood, taken 2 weeks after starting pembrolizumab. CDR3 sequence reads: CASSPNLQETQYF. CDR3 coding DNA: TGTGCCAGCTCACCAAATCTCCAAGAGACCCAGTACTTC. Full variable domain (rest looked up from reference TRBV18 and TRBJ2-5): NAGVMQNPRHLVRRRGQEARLRCSPMKGHSHVYWYRQLPEEGLKFMVYLQKENIIDESGMPKERFSAEFPKEGPSILRIQQVVRGDSAAYFCASSPNLQETQYFGPGTRLLVL.